The T cell receptor (beta chain) described here comes from a study of shared clonotypes between healthy human individuals. Regarding the study as a whole: Four donors held about 5.1% of naive CD4 clonotypes in common.

A note on this clone: As yet, its antigen is unknown.

Germline-derived CDR1 and CDR2 are LNHNV and YYDKDF (reference sequence). The CDR3 contains 15 residues. V was shortened by 0 bases and J by 11 bases, with 19 bases between the two germline ends. For each subset, genomic DNA was distributed in equal portions over several immunoSEQ plates. Profiling relied on immunoSEQ multiplex PCR, and the TCRdb table lists in-frame clones only, not all of them. Of roughly 2,300,000 clones in the sample, around 93% were seen once. Recent vaccinations or acute infections were absent in the healthy HIV-negative adult donors. Splitting the CD4+ cells yielded a CD45RA+ naive subset and a CD45RA-negative memory subset.

This sequence was found in a man aged 18 to 30 in good health. Some clones in this sample may be carry-over from other donors' samples. The specimen was naive CD4+ T cells from PBMCs. Subset of the sample: CD45RA+ positively selected. The gene calls are TRBV15 and TRBJ1-1; D is unresolved. The CDR3 here is CATSRDPLIGSDAFF. The CDR3 DNA reads as TGTGCCACCAGCAGAGACCCACTTATAGGGTCGGACGCTTTCTTT.